The 21 T cell receptor beta chains listed next were all sequenced from one sample in a study of CD8 T cells in Susac syndrome. A quantity of roughly 0.5 to 1 ug RNA underwent reverse transcription using random hexamers. From the immunoSEQ multiplex PCR reads, TCRdb called clonotypes with MiXCR, one entry per CDR3 protein. This sample has about 190,000 distinct CDR3 sequences, with around 93% found just once. Input material: CD4+ T cells from PBMCs. These TCRs come from a human donor in good health.

The chain employs TRBV7-2 and TRBJ1-2; maybe TRBD1 (5 bases). The V gene's germline CDR1 is SGHTA and CDR2 FQGNSA. The V gene lost 5 bases and the J gene lost 4 bases, with 14 bases spanning the gap. This CDR3 region has 14 residues. CDR3 residues: CASSARDSPYGYTF. The CDR3 bases are TGTGCCAGCAGCGCCCGAGACAGCCCCTATGGCTACACCTTC.

The chain couples TRBV7-3 to TRBJ2-7; perhaps TRBD1 as D (6 bases). The CDR3 contains 16 residues. V lost 1 base and J lost 2, with 15 bases in between. Germline CDR1 SGHTA, CDR2 FQGTGA. Here the CDR3 reads CASSLRPGTFPYEQYF. CDR3 sequence (DNA): TGTGCCAGCAGCTTAAGGCCAGGGACATTTCCCTACGAGCAGTACTTC.

The chain is built from TRBV11-3 and TRBJ1-1, with unresolved D. This CDR3 region has 13 residues. Germline CDR1 is SGHNT and CDR2 is YENEEA. The V end lost 4 bases, the J end lost 1 base, and 7 bases lay between the germline ends. As DNA, the CDR3 is TGTGCCAGCAGCTCCCGGTCGAACACTGAAGCTTTCTTT. Translated, it gives CASSSRSNTEAFF.

The J gene is TRBJ2-7, the V gene TRBV7-8; no clear D. The germline V gene has CDR1 SGHVS and CDR2 FQNEAQ. Trimming took off 5 bases at V and 2 bases at J, with 13 bases between the two ends. The CDR3 loop spans 14 amino acids. The CDR3 DNA is TGTGCCAGCAGCCCAGGACCGACGGCCTACGAGCAGTACGTC. Protein product: CASSPGPTAYEQYV.

The CDR3 nucleotides are TGTGCCAGCAGTTACTCGACAAGGGGCAATCAGCCCCAGCATTTT. Translated: CASSYSTRGNQPQHF. J is TRBJ1-5 and V is TRBV6-2 or TRBV6-3; D is unclear. Deletions cut 0 bases from V and 2 bases from J, with 8 bases between. The CDR3 totals 15 residues. Looked up from germline, CDR1 is MNHEY and CDR2 is SVGEGT.

The V gene is TRBV12-3 or TRBV12-4, the J gene TRBJ2-1; the D gene is possibly TRBD1 (6 bases). The CDR3 runs 15 residues. Between the trimmed V and J ends, which lost 6 bases and 0 bases, there was a span of 12 bases. The CDR3 reads CASSRPDSSYNEQFF. The CDR3 DNA reads as TGTGCCAGCAGCCGCCCGGACAGCTCCTACAATGAGCAGTTCTTC.

This rearrangement joins TRBV7-9 to TRBJ2-5; D unclear. Germline-derived CDR1 and CDR2 are SEHNR and FQNEAQ (reference sequence). The CDR3 is made up of 13 amino acids. V was pared by 7 bases and J by 0 bases, with 9 bases between. CDR3 coding DNA: TGTGCCAGCACCGGACCCAACCAAGAGACCCAGTACTTC. Translated, it gives CASTGPNQETQYF.

This rearrangement joins TRBV20-1 to TRBJ1-1; unclear D gene. The CDR3 consists of 15 residues. Trimming removed 2 bases from V and 1 base from J, with 14 bases in between. Germline V gene lookup returns CDR1 DFQATT and CDR2 SNEGSKA (reference sequence). The CDR3 reads CSARNSAAPNTEAFF. As DNA, the CDR3 is TGCAGTGCTAGAAACTCGGCAGCTCCGAACACTGAAGCTTTCTTT.

The chain carries TRBV27 and TRBJ2-2; the D gene is possibly TRBD1 (6 bases). Germline CDR1 reads MNHEY; CDR2 reads SMNVEV (reference sequence). The CDR3 spans 14 residues. Trimming removed 8 bases from V and 2 bases from J, with 12 bases in between. In DNA form, the CDR3 reads TGTGCCAGCGGAGACAGGATTAACACCGGGGAGCTGTTTTTT. It codes for CASGDRINTGELFF.

This chain links TRBV14 with TRBJ2-5; D may be TRBD2 (5 bases). Germline loops: CDR1 SGHDN, CDR2 FVKESK. This CDR3 is built from 16 residues. Trimming removed 0 bases from V and 4 bases from J, with 15 bases in between. This CDR3 reads CASSQDIGLVRETQYF. CDR3 DNA sequence: TGTGCCAGCAGCCAAGACATAGGACTGGTCCGAGAGACCCAGTACTTC. The variable domain in full, completed from reference TRBV14 and TRBJ2-5, reads EAGVTQFPSHSVIEKGQTVTLRCDPISGHDNLYWYRRVMGKEIKFLLHFVKESKQDESGMPNNRFLAERTGGTYSTLKVQPAELEDSGVYFCASSQDIGLVRETQYFGPGTRLLVL.

V usage is TRBV5-1 and J usage is TRBJ2-3; the D gene could be TRBD1 or TRBD2 (5 bases each). Trimming left V 1 base short and J 5 bases short, with 14 bases between. Germline lookup yields CDR1 SGHRS and CDR2 YFSETQ. The CDR3 is 15 amino acids. CDR3 bases: TGCGCCAGCAGCTTGTCCTTCGGGACCGGAGATACGCAGTATTTT. It codes for CASSLSFGTGDTQYF. Looking up the rest from reference TRBV5-1 and TRBJ2-3 gives the full variable domain: KAGVTQTPRYLIKTRGQQVTLSCSPISGHRSVSWYQQTPGQGLQFLFEYFSETQRNKGNFPGRFSGRQFSNSRSEMNVSTLELGDSALYLCASSLSFGTGDTQYFGPGTRLTVL.

This clonotype was recorded once. The chain couples TRBV9 to TRBJ2-6; 8 nucleotides agree with TRBD2. Germline V lookup: CDR1 SGDLS, CDR2 YYNGEE. The V segment lost 0 bases and the J segment 2 bases; nucleotides outside the gene matches: 4. The CDR3 is made up of 17 amino acids. CDR3 coding DNA: TGTGCCAGCAGCGTAGCTACGGGAGGGGCTGGGGCCAACGTCCTGACTTTC. Translating it yields CASSVATGGAGANVLTF. Looking up the rest from reference TRBV9 and TRBJ2-6 gives the full variable domain: DSGVTQTPKHLITATGQRVTLRCSPRSGDLSVYWYQQSLDQGLQFLIQYYNGEERAKGNILERFSAQQFPDLHSELNLSSLELGDSALYFCASSVATGGAGANVLTFGAGSRLTVL.

V usage is TRBV3-1 and J usage is TRBJ2-7; 9 bases map to TRBD2. V dropped 0 bases and J dropped 1; count of bases not matched to a gene: 7. The CDR3 has 17 amino acids. The germline CDR1 and CDR2 sequences are LGHDT and YNNKEL (reference sequence). CDR3 residues: CASSQEGRLAASYEQYF. The CDR3, as DNA: TGTGCCAGCAGCCAAGAGGGGAGACTAGCGGCGTCCTACGAGCAGTACTTC.

The chain joins TRBV6-1 to TRBJ2-7, with 9 bases fitting TRBD1. Germline loops: CDR1 MNHNS, CDR2 SASEGT. V was pared by 8 bases and J by 3 bases, with 14 bases of the junction left unmatched. This CDR3 contains 16 residues. CDR3 protein: CASHIPAGTGIYEQYF. CDR3 bases: TGTGCCAGCCATATTCCTGCCGGGACAGGGATCTACGAGCAGTACTTC.

The V gene is TRBV7-2, the J gene TRBJ2-4; no definite D call. Germline V gene lookup returns CDR1 SGHTA and CDR2 FQGNSA. V lost 5 bases to trimming and J lost 8 bases, with 19 bases between them. This CDR3 is 15 amino acids long. The CDR3 here is CASSRARAFWDIQYF. The CDR3 DNA reads TGTGCCAGCAGCCGGGCCAGAGCCTTTTGGGACATTCAGTACTTC.

The chain carries TRBV4-2 and TRBJ1-3; no clear D. The CDR3 loop spans 14 amino acids. The germline V gene has CDR1 LGHNA and CDR2 YNFKEQ. V was trimmed by 0 bases and J by 10 bases, leaving 13 bases between them. The CDR3 DNA reads as TGTGCCAGCAGCCAAGACCCGCGGGAGGCAACCATATATTTT. Translation: CASSQDPREATIYF.

This chain uses TRBV18 with TRBJ2-4, with D perhaps TRBD2 (5 bases). Germline-derived CDR1 and CDR2 are KGHSH and LQKENI. V shed 1 base and J shed 7 bases, with 14 bases lying between them. The CDR3 contains 15 residues. This CDR3 reads CASSPQNHRGNIQYF. The CDR3 DNA sequence: TGTGCCAGCTCACCACAGAACCACAGAGGGAACATTCAGTACTTC.

This clonotype was counted a few times. The rearrangement links TRBV7-3 to TRBJ2-6; no clear D gene. Germline assignment: CDR1 SGHTA and CDR2 FQGTGA. The CDR3 spans 16 residues. V shed 2 bases and J shed 0 bases, with 8 bases lying between them. The chain's CDR3 is CASSLGPLSGANVLTF. The DNA for the CDR3 is TGTGCCAGCAGCTTAGGCCCCCTCTCTGGGGCCAACGTCCTGACTTTC.

The rearrangement uses TRBV6-5 and TRBJ2-7, with 8 bases fitting TRBD2. The CDR3 runs 14 residues. V gave up 8 bases and J gave up 3 bases; unmatched junction bases: 9. From germline, CDR1 is MNHEY and CDR2 SVGAGI. The CDR3: CASARDSGVYEQYF. In DNA form, the CDR3 reads TGTGCCAGCGCCCGGGATAGCGGGGTCTACGAGCAGTACTTC.

V and J are TRBV12-3 or TRBV12-4 and TRBJ1-3; D gene ambiguous. Trimming left V 11 bases short and J 0 bases short, with 11 bases between. The CDR3 loop spans 13 amino acids. CDR3 residues: CAARLSSGNTIYF. CDR3 nucleotide sequence: TGTGCCGCTCGACTGTCCTCTGGAAACACCATATATTTT.

J is TRBJ1-5 and V is TRBV5-1; D ambiguous. The length of the CDR3 is 15 residues. Per the germline V gene, CDR1 is SGHRS and CDR2 is YFSETQ. V dropped 3 bases and J dropped 0 bases, with 10 bases sitting between them. The DNA of the CDR3 is TGCGCCAGCAGCTCCCTCGGCGGTAGCAATCAGCCCCAGCATTTT. Residues: CASSSLGGSNQPQHF.